This T cell receptor beta chain was observed in a study of beta chain features in type 1 diabetes. Study-level background: Sorted cells examined across all samples numbered more than 100 million.

Study-level results: When cDNA is sequenced, cells with high TCR expression could be over-represented. All four CD4+ subsets of Type 1 diabetes patients contained TCRB CDR3s that were moderately but significantly shorter.

Expressed TCRB transcripts were sequenced, since all the RNA that had been isolated was reverse transcribed. The method was immunoSEQ multiplex PCR; TCRdb's version includes in-frame clones alone and lacks a portion of them. In the table there are over 300,000 clones, roughly 8% of which are singletons. This clone was detected a few times. The antigen is unknown. The CDR3 has 15 residues. Germline CDR1 and CDR2: SGHAT and FQDESV (reference sequence). Between the trimmed V and J ends, which lost 5 bases and 5 bases, there was a span of 16 bases. Sequenced input: central memory CD4+ T cells from blood. The receptor was derived from a woman aged 18-30 years in good health. V is TRBV11-1 and J is TRBJ2-1; possibly TRBD2 for D (6 bases). The CDR3 nucleotides are TGTGCCAGCAGCCCCCATGGGGGACTGGACAATGAGCAGTTCTTC. It codes for CASSPHGGLDNEQFF.